This passage covers 16 T cell receptor beta chains from one sample sequenced in a study of vaccination effects on CD4 cells after COVID-19. Before sequencing took place, the ViraFEST assay used viral peptide pools to expand antigen-specific CD4+ T cells. On roughly day 10 of culture, CD4+ T cells were separated out. Two doses of either BNT162b2 or mRNA-1273 were given to each participant. Only in-frame clones appear in the TCRdb table, and some are missing; sequencing was by immunoSEQ multiplex PCR. In the table there are some 61,000 clones, roughly 80% of which are singletons. The antigens these receptors bind are not known. The sample here was CD4+ T cells from PBMCs cultured with HCoV-OC43 spike peptides, taken after COVID-19 vaccination. Documented subset: HCoV-OC43 spike overlapping peptide pool stimulation. The source of these receptors is a human donor who received a COVID-19 vaccine.

The V gene is TRBV6-5, the J gene TRBJ1-1; a possible D gene is TRBD1 (6 bases). Trimming removed 4 bases at V and 0 bases at J, with 9 bases between. Germline CDR1 is MNHEY and CDR2 is SVGAGI. This CDR3 comprises 14 residues. The DNA of the CDR3 is TGTGCCAGCAGTTCGGGGGCTTTGAACACTGAAGCTTTCTTT. Protein product: CASSSGALNTEAFF.

The sample holds a few counts of this clone. The chain links TRBV6-5 to TRBJ1-4; 8 bases map to TRBD1. J lost 7 bases, V lost 6 bases, and 10 bases had no gene match. The CDR3 consists of 15 residues. Per the germline V gene, CDR1 is MNHEY and CDR2 is SVGAGI. CDR3 DNA sequence: TGTGCCAGCAGATCCCAGGGGGCTGGCGGTGAAAAACTGTTTTTT. Protein sequence: CASRSQGAGGEKLFF.

The chain combines TRBV5-1 with TRBJ2-5; no clear D. The ends were cut back, 0 bases at V and 0 bases at J, with 9 bases in the middle. The CDR3 spans 15 residues. Germline values: CDR1 SGHRS, CDR2 YFSETQ. For the CDR3, the DNA is TGCGCCAGCAGCTTGGTGTACAGCTACCAAGAGACCCAGTACTTC. It encodes CASSLVYSYQETQYF.

This chain joins TRBV5-4 and TRBJ2-2, with D unclear. Trimming took off 9 bases at V and 3 bases at J, with 18 bases between the two ends. CDR3 length equals 15 residues. Germline CDR1 and CDR2: SGHNT and YYREEE (reference sequence). CDR3 protein: CATGRVRSDTGELFF. In nucleotides, the CDR3 is TGTGCCACTGGAAGGGTGAGGTCGGACACCGGGGAGCTGTTTTTT.

This clone was seen more than once but under ten times. The chain carries TRBV12-5 and TRBJ2-5, with D possibly being TRBD2 (5 bases). CDR1 is LGHNT, CDR2 FRNRAP, per germline. V shed 1 base and J shed 1 base, with 10 bases lying between them. The CDR3 extends over 15 amino acids. Written as DNA, the CDR3 is TGTGCTAGTGGTTTGGGGCAAGCGGTCCAAGAGACCCAGTACTTC. Protein sequence: CASGLGQAVQETQYF.

The table lists this clone with a few counts. The V and J genes are TRBV6-5 and TRBJ2-2, with a weak D call TRBD1 (6 bases). This CDR3 contains 15 residues. V was pared by 0 bases and J by 6 bases, with 11 bases between. Looked up from germline, CDR1 is MNHEY and CDR2 is SVGAGI. CDR3 nucleotide sequence: TGTGCCAGCAGTTACTCTCTAACAGGGTCCGGGGAGCTGTTTTTT. It encodes CASSYSLTGSGELFF.

The rearrangement links TRBV19 to TRBJ2-1, with a tentative D call TRBD2 (7 bases). CDR1 and CDR2 from the germline V gene are LNHDA and SQIVND (reference sequence). Trimming left V 5 bases short and J 10 bases short, with 27 bases between. This CDR3 comprises 17 residues. The chain's CDR3 is CASSSRSRGGGVPEQFF. CDR3 sequence (DNA): TGTGCCAGTAGTTCCCGCTCGAGGGGCGGGGGCGTTCCGGAGCAGTTCTTC.

The rearrangement uses TRBV5-5 and TRBJ1-2, with a possible D match to TRBD1 (5 bases). Trimming took off 2 bases at V and 8 bases at J, with 10 bases between the two ends. The CDR3 covers 12 residues. CDR1 is SGHKS, CDR2 YYEKEE, per germline (reference sequence). CDR3 loop: CASSFGGWGYTF. CDR3 in DNA: TGTGCCAGCAGCTTTGGGGGTTGGGGCTACACCTTC.

The genes are TRBV6-2 or TRBV6-3 and TRBJ2-7; D not certain. The germline CDR1 and CDR2 sequences are MNHEY and SVGEGT. V was pared by 6 bases and J by 0 bases, with 6 bases between. CDR3 length: 12 residues. CDR3 coding DNA: TGTGCCAGCAGCGCCCTCTCCTACGAGCAGTACGTC. Residues: CASSALSYEQYV.

This clone was seen only once. The chain combines TRBV2 with TRBJ2-7; 7 nucleotides align to TRBD1. The CDR3 has 13 residues. Germline CDR1 and CDR2: SNHLY and FYNNEI. The V and J ends lost 6 bases and 4 bases, in that order; junction bases with no gene match: 6. CDR3 residues: CASRLDRVYEQYV. DNA of the CDR3: TGTGCCAGCAGACTCGACAGGGTTTACGAGCAGTACGTC.

The rearrangement joins TRBV9 to TRBJ1-2, with D unresolved. Trimming removed 4 bases from V and 8 bases from J, with 12 bases in between. Germline V gene data show CDR1 as SGDLS and CDR2 as YYNGEE. The length of the CDR3 is 12 residues. The CDR3 sequence is CASSHPLGGYTF. Written as DNA, the CDR3 is TGTGCCAGCAGCCATCCCCTTGGAGGCTACACCTTC.

V is TRBV4-1 and J is TRBJ2-5; TRBD2 matches 11 bases. V trimming: 1 base; J trimming: 3 bases; junction bases outside the gene matches: 4. This CDR3 contains 16 residues. Germline-derived CDR1 and CDR2 are MGHRA and YSYEKL. In DNA, the CDR3 is TGCGCCAGCAGCCAAGGGATACTAGCGGGGGAAGAGACCCAGTACTTC. As protein: CASSQGILAGEETQYF.

CDR3 residues: CASSVAVGLRLYQETQYF. Written as DNA, the CDR3 is TGTGCCAGCAGCGTAGCGGTGGGACTCCGACTTTACCAAGAGACCCAGTACTTC. The chain uses TRBV9 and TRBJ2-5; tentatively, D is TRBD2 (6 bases). Germline CDR1 reads SGDLS; CDR2 reads YYNGEE. Trimming pared 0 bases from V and 0 bases from J, leaving 18 bases between. This CDR3 has 18 amino acids.

This sequence joins TRBV3-1 (or the pseudogene TRBV3-2) and TRBJ2-5, with a weak D call TRBD2 (5 bases). CDR1 LGHDT and CDR2 YNNKEL come from the germline V gene (reference sequence). The CDR3 has 14 residues. Trimming shortened V by 3 bases and J by 4 bases, and 12 bases separated the two germline ends. The CDR3 coding sequence is TGTGCCAGCAGCCAGGTCTTTAGCGTAGAGACCCAGTACTTC. Residues: CASSQVFSVETQYF.

The rearrangement joins TRBV2 to TRBJ2-5, with D uncertain. V lost 8 bases and J 3 bases, leaving 4 bases between the germline ends. Germline lookup yields CDR1 SNHLY and CDR2 FYNNEI. There are 10 residues in the CDR3. The CDR3 spells CASGKETQYF. In nucleotides, the CDR3 is TGTGCCAGCGGTAAAGAGACCCAGTACTTC. The full variable domain, completed using reference TRBV2 and TRBJ2-5, is EPEVTQTPSHQVTQMGQEVILRCVPISNHLYFYWYRQILGQKVEFLVSFYNNEISEKSEIFDDQFSVERPDGSNFTLKIRSTKLEDSAMYFCASGKETQYFGPGTRLLVL.

The V and J genes are TRBV19 and TRBJ2-5, with D perhaps matching TRBD1 or TRBD2 (5 bases each). Germline lookup yields CDR1 LNHDA and CDR2 SQIVND (reference sequence). Trimming stripped 3 bases from V and 2 bases from J, with 13 bases between. The CDR3 has 15 amino acids. Here the CDR3 reads CASSIGADSQETQYF. For the CDR3, the DNA is TGTGCCAGTAGTATCGGGGCGGATTCACAAGAGACCCAGTACTTC.